The 8 T cell receptor beta chains presented below share a single source sample, sequenced in a study of long-term antiretroviral therapy in people with HIV. Survey level was the resolution at which the v3.0 immunoSEQ assay ran. The method was immunoSEQ multiplex PCR; TCRdb's version includes in-frame clones alone and lacks a portion of them. Among around 25,000 clones, about 85% were seen once, and the ten largest hold around 4%. The sequenced sample was unsorted PBMCs, obtained 1.9 years after starting antiretroviral therapy. These receptors originate from a woman between 25 and 40 years old with HIV.

This clone appeared a single time. The rearrangement links TRBV6-1 to TRBJ2-3; TRBD1 matches at 11 bases. This CDR3 contains 14 residues. Germline CDR1 and CDR2: MNHNS and SASEGT. J was trimmed by 4 bases and V by 10 bases; bases with no gene match: 7. CDR3 sequence reads: CATRTGGIADTQYF. As DNA, the CDR3 is TGTGCCACAAGGACAGGGGGCATCGCAGATACGCAGTATTTT.

The V and J genes are TRBV25-1 and TRBJ2-7; D is undetermined. There are 13 residues in the CDR3. The germline gives CDR1 MGHDK, CDR2 SYGVNS. Trimming cost V 1 base and J 4 bases, with 8 bases left between them. CDR3 protein: CASSESGAYEQYF. The CDR3 DNA reads TGTGCCAGCAGTGAATCAGGCGCTTACGAGCAGTACTTC.

The chain recombines TRBV6-1 with TRBJ2-7; D remains unclear. CDR1 is MNHNS and CDR2 is SASEGT in the germline V gene. Between the trimmed V and J ends, which lost 0 bases and 2 bases, there was a span of 20 bases. This CDR3 region has 18 residues. CDR3 nucleotide sequence: TGTGCCAGCAGTGAAGCACGGGTCTTGGCAGGCGGAGCCTACGAGCAGTACGTC. Translated, it gives CASSEARVLAGGAYEQYV.

This chain connects TRBV5-6 to TRBJ2-7, with TRBD1 identical over 8 bases. The CDR3 contains 16 residues. Trimming took 2 bases from V and 2 from J; bases not matched to a gene: 9. The germline CDR1 and CDR2 sequences are SGHDT and YYEEEE. This CDR3 is CASSFGYTGGPYEQYF. In DNA form, the CDR3 reads TGTGCCAGCAGCTTTGGATACACAGGGGGACCCTACGAGCAGTACTTC.

V gene TRBV5-6 combines with J gene TRBJ2-3, with D possibly TRBD1 on 6 matching bases. CDR3 length: 16 amino acids. From germline, CDR1 is SGHDT and CDR2 YYEEEE. Trimming cost V 0 bases and J 0 bases, with 11 bases left between them. The CDR3 reads CASSLEVGASTDTQYF. In DNA, the CDR3 is TGTGCCAGCAGCTTGGAGGTGGGGGCCAGCACAGATACGCAGTATTTT.

The CDR3: CASSVTGGVNEQFF. CDR3 in DNA: TGTGCCAGTAGTGTTACGGGGGGAGTCAATGAGCAGTTCTTC. This rearrangement joins TRBV19 to TRBJ2-1; 7 bases are a match to TRBD2. The CDR3 sequence is 14 residues long. Germline values: CDR1 LNHDA, CDR2 SQIVND (reference sequence). The J segment lost 6 bases and the V segment lost 5 bases, leaving 7 bases of the junction unmatched.

V and J are TRBV7-7 and TRBJ2-3, with D perhaps being TRBD1 or TRBD2 (6 bases each). V shed 1 base and J shed 2 bases, with 16 bases lying between them. The length of the CDR3 is 17 residues. CDR1 is SSHAT, CDR2 FNYEAQ, per germline (reference sequence). CDR3 residues: CASSLGGSGANTDTQYF. The CDR3 region has the DNA TGTGCCAGCAGCTTAGGGGGATCGGGGGCGAACACAGATACGCAGTATTTT.

This clone was seen a single time. CDR3 in amino acids: CASSGPAGQGSYEQYF. The CDR3 nucleotides are TGTGCCAGCTCCGGACCCGCGGGACAGGGGAGCTACGAGCAGTACTTC. The V gene is TRBV18, the J gene TRBJ2-7; 10 nucleotides match TRBD1. V gave up 6 bases and J gave up 3 bases; unmatched junction bases: 11. Germline assignment: CDR1 KGHSH and CDR2 LQKENI. CDR3 length: 16 residues.